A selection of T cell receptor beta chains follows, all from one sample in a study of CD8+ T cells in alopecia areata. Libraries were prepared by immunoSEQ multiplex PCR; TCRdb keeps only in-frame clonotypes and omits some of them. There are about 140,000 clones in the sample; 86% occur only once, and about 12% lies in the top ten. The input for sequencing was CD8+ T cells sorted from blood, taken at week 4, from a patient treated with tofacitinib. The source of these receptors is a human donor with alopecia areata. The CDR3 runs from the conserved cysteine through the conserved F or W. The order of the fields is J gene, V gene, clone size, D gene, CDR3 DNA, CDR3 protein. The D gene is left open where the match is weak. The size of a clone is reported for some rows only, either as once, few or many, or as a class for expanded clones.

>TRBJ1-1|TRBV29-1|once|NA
TGCAGCGTGGAGGATGACCCGGGCACTGAAGCTTTCTTT
CSVEDDPGTEAFF
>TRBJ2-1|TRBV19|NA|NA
TGTGCCAGTAGTATTGGGATTAATGAGCAGTTCTTC
CASSIGINEQFF
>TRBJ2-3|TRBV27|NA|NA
TGTGCCAGCAGTTTATCCCCCAGGGGGGCAGACACGCAGTATTTT
CASSLSPRGADTQYF
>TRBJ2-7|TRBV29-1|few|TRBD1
TGCAGCGTCCGGGACAGGGCCACTTTCGAGCAGTACTTC
CSVRDRATFEQYF
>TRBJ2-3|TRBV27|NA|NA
TGTGCCAGCAGTTACCACACGGGGGTCTCCACAGATACGCAGTATTTT
CASSYHTGVSTDTQYF
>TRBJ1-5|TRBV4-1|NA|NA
TGCGCCAGCAGCCAAGAGTCAGGGTATCAGCCCCAGCATTTT
CASSQESGYQPQHF
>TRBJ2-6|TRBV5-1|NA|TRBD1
TGCGCCAGCAGCTTACCGGGACAGGGGCCCCAATCTGGGGCCAACGTCCTGACTTTC
CASSLPGQGPQSGANVLTF
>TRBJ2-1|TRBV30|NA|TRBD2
TGTGCCTGGAGTCAGACTAGCGGCTACAATGAGCAGTTCTTC
CAWSQTSGYNEQFF
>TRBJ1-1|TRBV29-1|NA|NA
TGCAGCGTGGGGGGGGAGAGTGAAGCTTTCTTT
CSVGGESEAFF
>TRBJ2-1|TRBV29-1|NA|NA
TGCAGCGGACTACAGGGTTCCGAGCAGTTCTTC
CSGLQGSEQFF
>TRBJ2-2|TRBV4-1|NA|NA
TGCGCCAGCAGCCCTGGTAGCCCGGCCGGGGAGCTGTTTTTT
CASSPGSPAGELFF
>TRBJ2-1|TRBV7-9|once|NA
TGTGCCAGCAGCTTAGGGGCGGGATCCTACAATGAGCAGTTCTTC
CASSLGAGSYNEQFF
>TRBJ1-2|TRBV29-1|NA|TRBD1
TGCAGCGTTGGACAGGGAGTCTATGGCTACACCTTC
CSVGQGVYGYTF
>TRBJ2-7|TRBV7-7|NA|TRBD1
TGTGCTAGCAGTCCGACAGGGGGAAGGGACGAGCAGTACTTC
CASSPTGGRDEQYF
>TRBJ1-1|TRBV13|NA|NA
TGTGCCAGCAGCAGGGGTTTTAACACTGAAGCTTTCTTT
CASSRGFNTEAFF
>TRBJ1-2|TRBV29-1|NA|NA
TGCAGCGTAGAGACTGGGTTAGCCTATGGCTACACCTTC
CSVETGLAYGYTF
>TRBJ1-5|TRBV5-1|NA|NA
TGCGCCAGCAGCTTGACAGGGTCGGGGCAGCCCCAGCATTTT
CASSLTGSGQPQHF
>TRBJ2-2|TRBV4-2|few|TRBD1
TGTGCCAGCAGCCCCGGGACAGTGAACACCGGGGAGCTGTTTTTT
CASSPGTVNTGELFF
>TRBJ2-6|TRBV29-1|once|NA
TGCAGCGTTGTGTGGGCCGCCGGACCTTCCTCTGGGGCCAACGTCCTGACTTTC
CSVVWAAGPSSGANVLTF
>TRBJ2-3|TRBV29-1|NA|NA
TGCAGCGTTGAGCCAGGGGATACGCAGTATTTT
CSVEPGDTQYF